These 24 T cell receptor beta chains originate from one sample sequenced in a study of blood T cell repertoires in COVID-19. Some clones are missing from TCRdb's copy, which holds only in-frame ones; the method was immunoSEQ multiplex PCR. The sample contains about 490,000 clones, 70% to 90% of which appear only once. The sample taken for sequencing was peripheral blood. The receptors shown here come from a human donor in a cohort sampled during active COVID-19.

The V and J genes are TRBV19 and TRBJ1-4; D gene unclear. CDR3 length: 15 amino acids. V gave up 3 bases and J gave up 0 bases, with 8 bases separating them. CDR1 LNHDA and CDR2 SQIVND come from the germline V gene (reference sequence). The CDR3 protein is CASSIRPATNEKLFF. For the CDR3, the DNA is TGTGCCAGTAGTATTCGTCCTGCAACTAATGAAAAACTGTTTTTT.

The V and J genes are TRBV11-2 and TRBJ2-7, with TRBD2 matching over 12 bases. CDR1 and CDR2 from the germline V gene are SGHAT and FQNNGV. Losses at the gene ends were 5 bases for V and 5 bases for J; bases not matched to a gene: 7. The CDR3 contains 15 residues. In DNA, the CDR3 is TGTGCCAGCAGCCCGCTAGCGGGAGGGGTCCACGAGCAGTACTTC. This sequence encodes CASSPLAGGVHEQYF.

The chain has TRBV28 and TRBJ2-7, with a tentative D call TRBD1 (6 bases). The ends were cut back, 8 bases at V and 3 bases at J, with 11 bases in the middle. The CDR3 totals 12 residues. The germline gives CDR1 MDHEN, CDR2 SYDVKM. CDR3 nucleotide sequence: TGTGCCAGCGGGGACATGATCTACGAGCAGTACTTC. This sequence encodes CASGDMIYEQYF.

This rearrangement joins TRBV4-3 to TRBJ2-7, with 13 nucleotides matching TRBD2. V dropped 0 bases and J dropped 4; count of bases not matched to a gene: 3. Germline CDR1 reads LGHNA; CDR2 reads YSLEER. The CDR3 sequence is 16 residues long. The CDR3 here is CASSQDRGLAGYEQYF. The DNA of the CDR3 is TGCGCCAGCAGCCAAGATAGGGGACTAGCGGGATACGAGCAGTACTTC.

The CDR3 DNA reads as TGTGCCAGCAGTATCCTTAAAAACGAGTTCCACGAGCAGTACTTC. This codes for CASSILKNEFHEQYF. The chain uses TRBV6-1 and TRBJ2-7; the D is unclear. V was shortened by 5 bases and J by 5 bases, with 19 bases between the two germline ends. The CDR3 totals 15 residues. Germline CDR1 MNHNS, CDR2 SASEGT.

The chain combines TRBV7-2 with TRBJ2-1; TRBD1 agrees at 7 bases. Germline assignment: CDR1 SGHTA and CDR2 FQGNSA. With 6 bases clipped from V and 9 bases from J, the junction kept 8 bases outside the gene matches. This CDR3 region has 13 residues. In DNA, the CDR3 is TGTGCCAGCAGGCAGGGGGTAGAAACTGAGCAGTTCTTC. Protein sequence: CASRQGVETEQFF.

The chain carries TRBV9 and TRBJ1-5; 7 nucleotides line up with TRBD1. Germline-derived CDR1 and CDR2 are SGDLS and YYNGEE. The V and J ends lost 0 bases and 7 bases, in that order; junction bases with no gene match: 7. This CDR3 spans 15 amino acids. Here the CDR3 reads CASSVGTGARQPQHF. The CDR3 bases are TGTGCCAGCAGCGTAGGCACAGGGGCTAGACAGCCCCAGCATTTT. Drawing the rest from reference TRBV9 and TRBJ1-5, the complete variable domain is DSGVTQTPKHLITATGQRVTLRCSPRSGDLSVYWYQQSLDQGLQFLIQYYNGEERAKGNILERFSAQQFPDLHSELNLSSLELGDSALYFCASSVGTGARQPQHFGDGTRLSIL.

The chain links TRBV19 to TRBJ2-3, with TRBD2 matching over 13 bases. There are 15 residues in the CDR3. Germline lookup yields CDR1 LNHDA and CDR2 SQIVND (reference sequence). The J segment lost 8 bases and the V segment lost 7 bases, leaving 9 bases of the junction unmatched. The CDR3, as DNA: TGTGCCAGTACCCCACTAGCGGGAGGGCCAGGTACGCAGTATTTT. Amino acid sequence: CASTPLAGGPGTQYF. The full variable domain, its missing parts supplied by reference TRBV19 and TRBJ2-3, is DGGITQSPKYLFRKEGQNVTLSCEQNLNHDAMYWYRQDPGQGLRLIYYSQIVNDFQKGDIAEGYSVSREKKESFPLTVTSAQKNPTAFYLCASTPLAGGPGTQYFGPGTRLTVL.

This chain joins TRBV5-1 and TRBJ2-5, with D uncertain. CDR1 is SGHRS and CDR2 is YFSETQ in the germline V gene. V lost 2 bases and J 4 bases, leaving 12 bases between the germline ends. The CDR3 contains 14 residues. CDR3 nucleotides: TGCGCCAGCAGCTTTAAAACCCCCGGAGAGACCCAGTACTTC. This codes for CASSFKTPGETQYF.

In its sample, this clone was seen a few times. V usage is TRBV10-3 and J usage is TRBJ1-1; D might be TRBD1 (6 bases). This CDR3 comprises 12 residues. CDR1 and CDR2 (germline): ENHRY, SYGVKD. V lost 4 bases and J 4 bases, leaving 7 bases between the germline ends. DNA of the CDR3: TGTGCCATCAGTGGAGGGGGCACTGAAGCTTTCTTT. Protein product: CAISGGGTEAFF.

The chain is built from TRBV5-4 and TRBJ1-6, with 9 bases matching TRBD1. The ends lost 2 bases at V and 6 bases at J; junction bases unmatched: 3. The CDR3 runs 15 residues. Germline V gene sequence: CDR1 SGHNT, CDR2 YYREEE (reference sequence). The CDR3 reads CASSLPGQGNSPLHF. CDR3 bases: TGTGCCAGCAGCTTACCGGGACAGGGTAATTCACCCCTCCACTTT. The full variable domain, rest sourced from reference TRBV5-4 and TRBJ1-6, is ETGVTQSPTHLIKTRGQQVTLRCSSQSGHNTVSWYQQALGQGPQFIFQYYREEENGRGNFPPRFSGLQFPNYSSELNVNALELDDSALYLCASSLPGQGNSPLHFGNGTRLTVT.

V and J are TRBV29-1 and TRBJ1-2; TRBD1 matches 10 bases. V was clipped by 6 bases and J by 7 bases; unmatched bases: 14. CDR3 length: 15 amino acids. Germline loops: CDR1 SQVTM, CDR2 ANQGSEA. CDR3 bases: TGCAGCGTCAGGGCAACCAAGGACAGGGGGGGTGGCTACACCTTC. Protein: CSVRATKDRGGGYTF.

The gene calls are TRBV2 and TRBJ1-6; D call uncertain. The V gene lost 6 bases and the J gene lost 9 bases, with 9 bases spanning the gap. The CDR3 is made up of 12 amino acids. Germline loops: CDR1 SNHLY, CDR2 FYNNEI. CDR3 loop: CASRRDGSPLHF. The CDR3, as DNA: TGTGCCAGCAGGAGGGATGGTTCACCCCTCCACTTT.

This clone was seen a handful of times. The chain has TRBV12-5 and TRBJ2-3; D is perhaps TRBD2 (6 bases). With 6 bases removed from V and 4 bases from J, the gap between germline ends came to 8 bases. Germline loops: CDR1 LGHNT, CDR2 FRNRAP. The CDR3 runs 12 residues. The CDR3 coding sequence is TGTGCTAGTGGGGGGGGTTCAGATACGCAGTATTTT. Translating gives CASGGGSDTQYF. Variable domain in full (rest from reference TRBV12-5 and TRBJ2-3): DARVTQTPRHKVTEMGQEVTMRCQPILGHNTVFWYRQTMMQGLELLAYFRNRAPLDDSGMPKDRFSAEMPDATLATLKIQPSEPRDSAVYFCASGGGSDTQYFGPGTRLTVL.

The chain is built from TRBV4-1 and TRBJ1-2; no clear D. The V and J ends lost 0 bases and 8 bases respectively, with 13 bases between them. The CDR3 has 14 amino acids. CDR1 is MGHRA, CDR2 YSYEKL, per germline. CDR3 sequence (DNA): TGCGCCAGCAGCCAAGATCCTCTAGCCCAGGGCTACACCTTC. This gives the protein CASSQDPLAQGYTF.

The V and J genes are TRBV3-1 (or the pseudogene TRBV3-2) and TRBJ2-3; D is unresolved. The V and J ends lost 0 bases and 5 bases respectively, with 6 bases between them. The CDR3 spans 13 residues. Germline-derived CDR1 and CDR2 are LGHDT and YNNKEL (reference sequence). CDR3 in DNA: TGTGCCAGCAGCCAAGATAACGGAGATACGCAGTATTTT. Translating it yields CASSQDNGDTQYF.

This clone was counted only a few times. The V call is TRBV24-1, the J call TRBJ2-7; the D is unclear. Germline lookup yields CDR1 KGHDR and CDR2 SFDVKD. With 12 bases removed from V and 2 bases from J, the gap between germline ends came to 25 bases. The CDR3 consists of 16 residues. This CDR3 reads CAVVGLHCRFTYEQYF. The CDR3, as DNA: TGTGCCGTCGTGGGCCTACATTGTCGTTTTACCTACGAGCAGTACTTC.

V and J are TRBV29-1 and TRBJ2-7, with 7 bases matching TRBD1. The CDR3 extends over 13 amino acids. With V trimmed by 6 bases and J by 5 bases, 10 bases remained unmatched. CDR1 is SQVTM, CDR2 ANQGSEA, per germline. The CDR3 reads CSVGDRVFHEQYF. The CDR3 DNA reads TGCAGCGTGGGAGACAGGGTTTTCCACGAGCAGTACTTC.

This rearrangement joins TRBV19 to TRBJ1-1; the match to TRBD1 covers 7 bases. Germline V gene sequence: CDR1 LNHDA, CDR2 SQIVND (reference sequence). The V gene end was trimmed by 4 bases and the J gene end by 4 bases; junction bases not matched to a gene: 9. The CDR3 is made up of 15 amino acids. In DNA form, the CDR3 reads TGTGCCAGTAGTAGAAGATCGGGACAGTTCACTGAAGCTTTCTTT. Protein product: CASSRRSGQFTEAFF.

This chain links TRBV18 with TRBJ1-2; 7 bases are shared with TRBD1. Germline V gene data show CDR1 as KGHSH and CDR2 as LQKENI. CDR3 length equals 14 residues. V shed 6 bases and J 8 bases; nucleotides not matched to a gene: 12. CDR3 coding DNA: TGTGCCAGCTCCCCCGACCGACAGGGCCAAGGCTACACCTTC. Its translation is CASSPDRQGQGYTF.

The count of this clone is one. V is TRBV6-2 or TRBV6-3 and J is TRBJ2-2; D unclear. Germline CDR1 and CDR2: MNHEY and SVGEGT. V was pared by 0 bases and J by 4 bases, with 9 bases between. The CDR3 spans 15 residues. The CDR3 DNA reads as TGTGCCAGCAGTTACTCCTCTCCCCGCACCGGGGAGCTGTTTTTT. Translating it yields CASSYSSPRTGELFF.

With regard to this clone: Distinct nucleotide sequences in the sample also encode this CDR3. V usage is TRBV11-3 and J usage is TRBJ2-2; 7 nucleotides align to TRBD2. CDR1 SGHNT and CDR2 YENEEA come from the germline V gene. V shed 5 bases, J shed 6 bases, and the junction held 0 bases outside the gene matches. This CDR3 contains 12 residues. For the CDR3, the DNA is TGTGCCAGCAGCCGGGGGGCCGGGGAGCTGTTTTTT. This encodes CASSRGAGELFF.

The rearrangement joins TRBV30 to TRBJ2-2; 9 nucleotides agree with TRBD2. Germline V lookup: CDR1 GTSNPN, CDR2 SVGIG (reference sequence). The CDR3 consists of 13 residues. V lost 5 bases, J lost 4 bases, and 2 bases stayed unmatched. The CDR3 loop reads CAWLAGITGELFF. The CDR3 coding sequence is TGTGCCTGGCTAGCGGGGATCACCGGGGAGCTGTTTTTT.

This chain joins TRBV7-8 and TRBJ2-7; D is perhaps TRBD2 (5 bases). Per germline, CDR1 SGHVS and CDR2 FQNEAQ. The CDR3 extends over 15 amino acids. The V end lost 2 bases, the J end lost 1 base, and 12 bases lay between the germline ends. The CDR3 region is CASSLTYGLSYEQYF. In nucleotides, the CDR3 is TGTGCCAGCAGCTTAACTTACGGACTTTCCTACGAGCAGTACTTC.